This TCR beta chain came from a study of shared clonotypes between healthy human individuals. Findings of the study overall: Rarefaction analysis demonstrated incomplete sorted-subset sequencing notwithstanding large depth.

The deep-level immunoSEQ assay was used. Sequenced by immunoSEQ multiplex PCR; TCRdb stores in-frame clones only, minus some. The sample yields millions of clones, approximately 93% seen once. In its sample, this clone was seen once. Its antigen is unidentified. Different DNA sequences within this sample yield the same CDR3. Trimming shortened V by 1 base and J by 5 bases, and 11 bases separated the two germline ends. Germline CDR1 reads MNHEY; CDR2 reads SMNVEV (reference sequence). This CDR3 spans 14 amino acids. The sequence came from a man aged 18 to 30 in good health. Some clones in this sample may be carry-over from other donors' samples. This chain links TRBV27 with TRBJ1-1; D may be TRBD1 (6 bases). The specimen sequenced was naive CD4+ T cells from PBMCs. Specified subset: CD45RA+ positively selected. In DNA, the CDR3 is TGTGCCAGCAGTTTATTGGGGGGCTATACTGAAGCTTTCTTT. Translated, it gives CASSLLGGYTEAFF.